Listed below are T cell receptor beta chains from one sample, sequenced in a study of early T cells in non-severe SARS-CoV-2 infection. TCRdb independently ran MiXCR on the 5' RACE reads; one entry per CDR3 protein. The sample consists of 120,000 or so distinct CDR3 sequences, around an eighth of them appearing once. The sequencing here drew on whole blood, taken at baseline. The receptors stem from an adult who was a healthcare worker with PCR-confirmed SARS-CoV-2 infection or an uninfected control (not recorded which). Each CDR3 is given with its conserved first and last residue. Each record gives: clone size, V gene, J gene, CDR3 length, D gene, CDR3 DNA, CDR3 protein. The D gene is left open where the match is weak. Expanded clones are given a class, and other clones once, few, many or no size at all.

clone_size: few
v_call: TRBV12-3/TRBV12-4
j_call: TRBJ1-5
cdr3_length: 13
d_call: .
cdr3_nt: TGTGCCAGCAGTTTTACAGACAATCAGCCCCAGCATTTT
cdr3_aa: CASSFTDNQPQHF

clone_size: .
v_call: TRBV28
j_call: TRBJ2-7
cdr3_length: 14
d_call: .
cdr3_nt: TGTGCCAGCAGTCTGGCTTCGATCTCCTACGAGCAGTACTTC
cdr3_aa: CASSLASISYEQYF

clone_size: few
v_call: TRBV5-5
j_call: TRBJ2-2
cdr3_length: 12
d_call: .
cdr3_nt: TGTGCCAGCAGCCAAAACACCGGGGAGCTGTTTTTT
cdr3_aa: CASSQNTGELFF

clone_size: many
v_call: TRBV20-1
j_call: TRBJ1-2
cdr3_length: 13
d_call: .
cdr3_nt: TGCAGTGCTAGCAGAAGTGCCTACTATGGCTACACCTTC
cdr3_aa: CSASRSAYYGYTF

clone_size: .
v_call: TRBV6-5
j_call: TRBJ2-2
cdr3_length: 15
d_call: TRBD2
cdr3_nt: TGTGCCAGCAGTCCCCGGACTAGCAGGGCCGGGGAGCTGTTTTTT
cdr3_aa: CASSPRTSRAGELFF

clone_size: few
v_call: TRBV28
j_call: TRBJ2-7
cdr3_length: 14
d_call: .
cdr3_nt: TGTGCCAGCAGTTTAGGCGGGGCCTACTACGAGCAGTACTTC
cdr3_aa: CASSLGGAYYEQYF

clone_size: .
v_call: TRBV20-1
j_call: TRBJ2-1
cdr3_length: 15
d_call: TRBD2
cdr3_nt: TGCAGTGCTAGAGTTCTAGCGGGAGGGAGAAATGAGCAGTTCTTC
cdr3_aa: CSARVLAGGRNEQFF

clone_size: .
v_call: TRBV2
j_call: TRBJ2-7
cdr3_length: 16
d_call: TRBD1
cdr3_nt: TGTGCCAGCAGACTCTCTCGGGGACAGAGCTCCTACGAGCAGTACTTC
cdr3_aa: CASRLSRGQSSYEQYF

clone_size: few
v_call: TRBV6-2/TRBV6-3
j_call: TRBJ1-6
cdr3_length: 16
d_call: .
cdr3_nt: TGTGCCAGCAGGGAGGACGCCAGCTCCTATAATTCACCCCTCCACTTT
cdr3_aa: CASREDASSYNSPLHF

clone_size: few
v_call: TRBV7-3
j_call: TRBJ1-1
cdr3_length: 13
d_call: .
cdr3_nt: TGTGCCAGCAGCTTAACCAGGAACACTGAAGCTTTCTTT
cdr3_aa: CASSLTRNTEAFF

clone_size: many
v_call: TRBV28
j_call: TRBJ2-3
cdr3_length: 11
d_call: .
cdr3_nt: TGTGCCAGCCGGTGGACAGATACGCAGTATTTT
cdr3_aa: CASRWTDTQYF

clone_size: few
v_call: TRBV20-1
j_call: TRBJ2-1
cdr3_length: 17
d_call: TRBD2
cdr3_nt: TGCAGTGCTAAGGGGACTAGCGGGGGATACTCCTACAATGAGCAGTTCTTC
cdr3_aa: CSAKGTSGGYSYNEQFF

clone_size: many
v_call: TRBV9
j_call: TRBJ2-1
cdr3_length: 15
d_call: .
cdr3_nt: TGTGCCAGCAGCGTAGGGGGAACGGAAAATACAGAGCAGTTCTTC
cdr3_aa: CASSVGGTENTEQFF

clone_size: few
v_call: TRBV7-2
j_call: TRBJ1-2
cdr3_length: 14
d_call: .
cdr3_nt: TGTGCCAGCAGAATTGGGGGGACGGACTATGGCTACACCTTC
cdr3_aa: CASRIGGTDYGYTF

clone_size: few
v_call: TRBV5-1
j_call: TRBJ2-6
cdr3_length: 19
d_call: .
cdr3_nt: TGCGCCAGCAGCTTGGCCGTCCTAGGTAGAGGACTAGGGGCCAACGTCCTGACTTTC
cdr3_aa: CASSLAVLGRGLGANVLTF

clone_size: .
v_call: TRBV3-1
j_call: TRBJ2-7
cdr3_length: 14
d_call: .
cdr3_nt: TGTGCCAGCAGCACCCGACCGAACTCCTACGAGCAGTACTTC
cdr3_aa: CASSTRPNSYEQYF

clone_size: .
v_call: TRBV6-1
j_call: TRBJ2-7
cdr3_length: 15
d_call: .
cdr3_nt: TGTGCCAGCAGTGAAGATAGAAACAGGGCCTACGAGCAGTACTTC
cdr3_aa: CASSEDRNRAYEQYF

clone_size: many
v_call: TRBV2
j_call: TRBJ2-3
cdr3_length: 14
d_call: TRBD2
cdr3_nt: TGTGCCAGCAGTGGGACTAGCGGCACAGATACGCAGTATTTT
cdr3_aa: CASSGTSGTDTQYF

clone_size: many
v_call: TRBV29-1
j_call: TRBJ2-1
cdr3_length: 16
d_call: TRBD1
cdr3_nt: TGCAGCGTCCTGGCCTTTCCCGGGACAGCCTACAATGAGCAGTTCTTC
cdr3_aa: CSVLAFPGTAYNEQFF

clone_size: few
v_call: TRBV4-1
j_call: TRBJ1-1
cdr3_length: 13
d_call: .
cdr3_nt: TGCGCCAGCAGCCAAGAACCAGTCACTGAAGCTTTCTTT
cdr3_aa: CASSQEPVTEAFF

clone_size: .
v_call: TRBV4-1
j_call: TRBJ2-7
cdr3_length: 13
d_call: .
cdr3_nt: TGCGCCAGCAGCCCTTACCCCGGGGGCGAGCAGTACTTC
cdr3_aa: CASSPYPGGEQYF

clone_size: few
v_call: TRBV15
j_call: TRBJ2-7
cdr3_length: 11
d_call: .
cdr3_nt: TGTGCCACCAGCACATTTTACGAGCAGTACTTC
cdr3_aa: CATSTFYEQYF

clone_size: few
v_call: TRBV4-1
j_call: TRBJ1-4
cdr3_length: 13
d_call: .
cdr3_nt: TGCGCCAGCAGCCAAGATCAGGAAGAAAAACTGTTTTTT
cdr3_aa: CASSQDQEEKLFF

clone_size: .
v_call: TRBV2
j_call: TRBJ1-5
cdr3_length: 16
d_call: .
cdr3_nt: TGTGCCAGCCAATTCCGGGGGTTGGGGAGCAATCAGCCCCAGCATTTT
cdr3_aa: CASQFRGLGSNQPQHF

clone_size: few
v_call: TRBV29-1
j_call: TRBJ1-1
cdr3_length: 12
d_call: .
cdr3_nt: TGCAGCACCGGGCGCGTGGATGCTGAAGCTTTCTTT
cdr3_aa: CSTGRVDAEAFF

clone_size: few
v_call: TRBV5-1
j_call: TRBJ2-2
cdr3_length: 16
d_call: .
cdr3_nt: TGCGCCAGCAGCTGGGGCCCTTTTGGGACCACCGGGGAGCTGTTTTTT
cdr3_aa: CASSWGPFGTTGELFF

clone_size: .
v_call: TRBV29-1
j_call: TRBJ1-3
cdr3_length: 14
d_call: TRBD1
cdr3_nt: TGCAGCGTCCTGACAGGGCTCTCTGGAAACACCATATATTTT
cdr3_aa: CSVLTGLSGNTIYF

clone_size: .
v_call: TRBV20-1
j_call: TRBJ1-6
cdr3_length: 15
d_call: TRBD1
cdr3_nt: TGCAGTGCTCCCGGACAGGGAGGGAGTCGTTCACCCCTCCACTTT
cdr3_aa: CSAPGQGGSRSPLHF

clone_size: few
v_call: TRBV25-1
j_call: TRBJ2-7
cdr3_length: 12
d_call: .
cdr3_nt: TGTGCCAGCAGTGTTGTCTCCTACGAGCAGTACTTC
cdr3_aa: CASSVVSYEQYF

clone_size: .
v_call: TRBV3-1
j_call: TRBJ2-6
cdr3_length: 12
d_call: .
cdr3_nt: TGTGCCAGCAGAGCTGGGGCCAACGTCCTGACTTTC
cdr3_aa: CASRAGANVLTF

clone_size: many
v_call: TRBV7-2
j_call: TRBJ2-2
cdr3_length: 16
d_call: TRBD1
cdr3_nt: TGTGCCAGCAGCCCAGCATGGGACAGGGGGTCCGGGGAGCTGTTTTTT
cdr3_aa: CASSPAWDRGSGELFF

clone_size: few
v_call: TRBV5-5
j_call: TRBJ2-5
cdr3_length: 13
d_call: .
cdr3_nt: TGTGCCAGCAGCTTCGACTGGCAAGAGACCCAGTACTTC
cdr3_aa: CASSFDWQETQYF

clone_size: .
v_call: TRBV12-3/TRBV12-4
j_call: TRBJ2-7
cdr3_length: 18
d_call: TRBD2
cdr3_nt: TGTGCCAGCAGTTCCGACCCCGGTACCTTGGGAGGGTCATACGAGCAGTACTTC
cdr3_aa: CASSSDPGTLGGSYEQYF

clone_size: many
v_call: TRBV19
j_call: TRBJ1-2
cdr3_length: 13
d_call: .
cdr3_nt: TGTGCCAGTAATACGGGACATAACTATGGCTACACCTTC
cdr3_aa: CASNTGHNYGYTF

clone_size: .
v_call: TRBV7-6
j_call: TRBJ2-7
cdr3_length: 13
d_call: .
cdr3_nt: TGTGCCAGCAGCTTAGAAGGCAGAGGCGAGCAGTACTTC
cdr3_aa: CASSLEGRGEQYF

clone_size: once
v_call: TRBV5-4
j_call: TRBJ1-6
cdr3_length: 14
d_call: TRBD1
cdr3_nt: TGTGTCAGCAGCTCCGGGACAGGGAGTTCACCCCTCCACTTT
cdr3_aa: CVSSSGTGSSPLHF

clone_size: .
v_call: TRBV29-1
j_call: TRBJ1-1
cdr3_length: 13
d_call: .
cdr3_nt: TGCAGCGCCCTCAGGGGAAGGGACACTGAAGCTTTCTTT
cdr3_aa: CSALRGRDTEAFF

clone_size: many
v_call: TRBV5-6
j_call: TRBJ1-1
cdr3_length: 12
d_call: .
cdr3_nt: TGTGCCAGCAGCTTGGAGGACACTGAAGCTTTCTTT
cdr3_aa: CASSLEDTEAFF

clone_size: .
v_call: TRBV20-1
j_call: TRBJ1-1
cdr3_length: 14
d_call: .
cdr3_nt: TGCAGTGCTAGCGATTACGGTTTGAACACTGAAGCTTTCTTT
cdr3_aa: CSASDYGLNTEAFF

clone_size: .
v_call: TRBV6-5
j_call: TRBJ1-1
cdr3_length: 15
d_call: TRBD1
cdr3_nt: TGTGCCAGCAGCCAAGTCCCGGGACAGAGCACTGAAGCTTTCTTT
cdr3_aa: CASSQVPGQSTEAFF

clone_size: many
v_call: TRBV28
j_call: TRBJ2-7
cdr3_length: 14
d_call: TRBD1
cdr3_nt: TGTGCCAGCAGTACGTTGACAGGGTTATACGAGCAGTACTTC
cdr3_aa: CASSTLTGLYEQYF

clone_size: many
v_call: TRBV9
j_call: TRBJ2-1
cdr3_length: 15
d_call: .
cdr3_nt: TGTGCCAGCAGCGTAGCCGGACCCTCCTACAATGAGCAGTTCTTC
cdr3_aa: CASSVAGPSYNEQFF

clone_size: .
v_call: TRBV25-1
j_call: TRBJ1-6
cdr3_length: 17
d_call: .
cdr3_nt: TGTGCCAGCAGTGAAACCCTCCCGGGATTTGGGAATTCACCCCTCCACTTT
cdr3_aa: CASSETLPGFGNSPLHF

clone_size: .
v_call: TRBV28
j_call: TRBJ1-1
cdr3_length: 12
d_call: .
cdr3_nt: TGTGCCAGCAGTTTCCTCGCGGGGGAAGCTTTCTTT
cdr3_aa: CASSFLAGEAFF

clone_size: .
v_call: TRBV11-2
j_call: TRBJ2-7
cdr3_length: 16
d_call: .
cdr3_nt: TGTGCCAGCAGCCCCTACCCAGAGAACTTCTCCTACGAGCAGTACTTC
cdr3_aa: CASSPYPENFSYEQYF

clone_size: .
v_call: TRBV2
j_call: TRBJ1-2
cdr3_length: 15
d_call: .
cdr3_nt: TGTGCCAGCAGCCCGGGGAGGGCCCTGAACTATGGCTACACCTTC
cdr3_aa: CASSPGRALNYGYTF

clone_size: few
v_call: TRBV5-1
j_call: TRBJ1-1
cdr3_length: 13
d_call: .
cdr3_nt: TGCGCCAGCAGCCGCGAGGTGGGGAACAAAGCTTTCTTT
cdr3_aa: CASSREVGNKAFF

clone_size: .
v_call: TRBV18
j_call: TRBJ1-1
cdr3_length: 15
d_call: .
cdr3_nt: TGTGCCAGCTCACTCTACCCTCTCCGGGACACTGAAGCTTTCTTT
cdr3_aa: CASSLYPLRDTEAFF